This record looks at one T cell receptor (beta chain) sequence and its context. Its target is not known. The PCR was carried out with 60 Vbeta primers and 13 Jbeta primers. Some clones are missing from TCRdb's copy, which holds only in-frame ones; the method was immunoSEQ multiplex PCR. Of around 200,000 clones listed, under 80% are singletons. These data are taken from a study of cytomegalovirus exposure and HLA in healthy donors. V was pared by 5 bases and J by 3 bases, with 6 bases of the junction left unmatched. The CDR3 covers 15 residues. Germline V CDR1 and CDR2: MGHDK, SYGVNS. Whole-study results and caveats: Later analysis demonstrated an association between a missense DCLRE1C variant and TCR beta V- and J-gene trimming.

The chain carries TRBV25-1 and TRBJ2-7; the match to TRBD1 covers 11 bases. The sample taken for sequencing was PBMCs. The receptor was derived from a female donor in good health and CMV-seronegative. CDR3: CASSSPGTGGYEQYF. CDR3 DNA sequence: TGTGCCAGCAGTTCTCCCGGGACAGGGGGCTACGAGCAGTACTTC.